This TCR beta chain was sequenced for a study of blood T cell repertoires in COVID-19. Whole-study context: Acute and convalescent COVID-19 samples came from the United States, Italy and Spain. T cells, B-cell-depleted T cells, or PBMCs provided the cDNA or gDNA that served as material.

Only in-frame clones appear in the TCRdb table, and some are missing; sequencing was by immunoSEQ multiplex PCR. The sample holds tens of thousands of clones, 80% seen once. Germline V CDR1 and CDR2: MDHEN, SYDVKM. The ends lost 2 bases at V and 5 bases at J; junction bases unmatched: 12. The CDR3 runs to 17 residues. The chain couples TRBV28 to TRBJ2-5; 9 bases match TRBD1. The receptor's source is a woman older than 75 with acute or convalescent COVID-19. The source material was peripheral blood. This CDR3 is CASSLLLGQGIGETQYF. The CDR3 region has the DNA TGTGCCAGCAGTTTACTACTGGGACAGGGTATAGGGGAGACCCAGTACTTC.